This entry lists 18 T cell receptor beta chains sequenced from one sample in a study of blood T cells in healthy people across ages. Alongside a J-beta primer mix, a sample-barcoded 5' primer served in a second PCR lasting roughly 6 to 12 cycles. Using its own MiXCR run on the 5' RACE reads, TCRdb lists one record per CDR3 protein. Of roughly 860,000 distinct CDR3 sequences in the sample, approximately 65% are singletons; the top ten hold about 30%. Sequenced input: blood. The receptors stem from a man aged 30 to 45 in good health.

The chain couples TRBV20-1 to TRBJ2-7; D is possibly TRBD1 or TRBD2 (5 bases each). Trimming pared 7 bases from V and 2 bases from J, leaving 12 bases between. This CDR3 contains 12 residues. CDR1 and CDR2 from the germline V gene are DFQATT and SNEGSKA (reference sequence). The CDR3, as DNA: TGCAGTGTAGAGGGGCCCGCCTACGAGCAGTACTTC. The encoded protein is CSVEGPAYEQYF.

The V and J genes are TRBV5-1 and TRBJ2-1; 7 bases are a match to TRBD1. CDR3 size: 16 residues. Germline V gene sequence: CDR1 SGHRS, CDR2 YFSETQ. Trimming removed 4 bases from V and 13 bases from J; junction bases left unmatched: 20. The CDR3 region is CASSPGDRLLQETQFF. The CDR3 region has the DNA TGCGCCAGCAGCCCCGGGGACAGATTACTTCAAGAGACCCAGTTCTTC.

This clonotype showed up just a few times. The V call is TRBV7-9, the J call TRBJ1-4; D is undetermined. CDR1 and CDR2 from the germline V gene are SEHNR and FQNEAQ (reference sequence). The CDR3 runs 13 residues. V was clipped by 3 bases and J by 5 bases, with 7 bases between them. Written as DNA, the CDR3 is TGTGCCAGCAGCTTCACGCTGAATGAAAAACTGTTTTTT. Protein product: CASSFTLNEKLFF.

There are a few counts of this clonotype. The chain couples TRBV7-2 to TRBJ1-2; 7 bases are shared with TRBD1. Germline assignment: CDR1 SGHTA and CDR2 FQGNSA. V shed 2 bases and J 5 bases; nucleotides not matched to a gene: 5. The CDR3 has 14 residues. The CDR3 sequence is CASSLHQGGYGYTF. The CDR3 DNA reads TGTGCCAGCAGCTTACACCAGGGGGGGTATGGCTACACCTTC.

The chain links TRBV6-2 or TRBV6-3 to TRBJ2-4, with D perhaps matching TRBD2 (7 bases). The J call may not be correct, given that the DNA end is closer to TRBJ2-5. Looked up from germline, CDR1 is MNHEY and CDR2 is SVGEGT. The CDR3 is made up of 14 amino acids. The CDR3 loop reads CASSYGGARETQYF. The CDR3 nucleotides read TGTGCCAGCAGTTACGGGGGGGCCCGAGAGACCCAGTACTTC.

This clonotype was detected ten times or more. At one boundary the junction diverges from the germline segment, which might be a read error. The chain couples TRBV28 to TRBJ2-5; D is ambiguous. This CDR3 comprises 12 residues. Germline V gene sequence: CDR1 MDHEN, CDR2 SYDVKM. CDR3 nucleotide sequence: TGCGCCAGCAGCTTGATAGGAGAGACCCAGTACTTC. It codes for CASSLIGETQYF.

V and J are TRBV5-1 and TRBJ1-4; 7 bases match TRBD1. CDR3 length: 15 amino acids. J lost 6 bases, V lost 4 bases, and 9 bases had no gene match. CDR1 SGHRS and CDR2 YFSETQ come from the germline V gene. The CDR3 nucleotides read TGCGCCAGCAGCCCGGGGGACAGTGTTTATGAAAAACTGTTTTTT. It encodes CASSPGDSVYEKLFF. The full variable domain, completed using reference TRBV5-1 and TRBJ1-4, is KAGVTQTPRYLIKTRGQQVTLSCSPISGHRSVSWYQQTPGQGLQFLFEYFSETQRNKGNFPGRFSGRQFSNSRSEMNVSTLELGDSALYLCASSPGDSVYEKLFFGSGTQLSVL.

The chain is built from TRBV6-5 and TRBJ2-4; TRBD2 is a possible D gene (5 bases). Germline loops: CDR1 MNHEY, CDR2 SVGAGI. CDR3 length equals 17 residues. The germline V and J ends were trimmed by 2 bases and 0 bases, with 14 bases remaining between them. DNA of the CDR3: TGTGCCAGCAGTTACCGGCGTCCGGGAACAGCCAAAAACATTCAGTACTTC. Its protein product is CASSYRRPGTAKNIQYF.

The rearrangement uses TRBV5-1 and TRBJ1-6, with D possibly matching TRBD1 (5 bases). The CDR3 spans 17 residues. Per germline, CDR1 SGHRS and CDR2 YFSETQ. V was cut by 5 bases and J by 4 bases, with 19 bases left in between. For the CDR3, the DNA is TGCGCCAGCAGTCGCCTTGGCCCTGGGGGTTATAATTCACCCCTCCACTTT. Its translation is CASSRLGPGGYNSPLHF.

CDR3 amino acids: CASSQDLSGGGGETQYF. DNA of the CDR3: TGCGCCAGCAGCCAAGATCTAAGCGGGGGGGGAGGAGAGACCCAGTACTTC. The chain uses TRBV4-3 and TRBJ2-5; 10 bases line up with TRBD2. CDR3 length: 17 amino acids. V shed 0 bases and J 4 bases; nucleotides not matched to a gene: 8. CDR1 is LGHNA, CDR2 YSLEER, per germline.

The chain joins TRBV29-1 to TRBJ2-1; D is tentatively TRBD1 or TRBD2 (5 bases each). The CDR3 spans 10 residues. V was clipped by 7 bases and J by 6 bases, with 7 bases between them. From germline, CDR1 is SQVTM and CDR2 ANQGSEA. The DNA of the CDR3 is TGCAGCGGGGGGAGCAATGAGCAGTTCTTC. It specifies CSGGSNEQFF.

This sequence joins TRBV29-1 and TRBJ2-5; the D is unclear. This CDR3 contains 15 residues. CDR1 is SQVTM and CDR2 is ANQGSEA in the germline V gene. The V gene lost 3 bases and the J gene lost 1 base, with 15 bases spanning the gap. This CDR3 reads CSVERSNQIQETQYF. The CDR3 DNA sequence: TGCAGCGTTGAGCGCAGCAACCAAATCCAAGAGACCCAGTACTTC.

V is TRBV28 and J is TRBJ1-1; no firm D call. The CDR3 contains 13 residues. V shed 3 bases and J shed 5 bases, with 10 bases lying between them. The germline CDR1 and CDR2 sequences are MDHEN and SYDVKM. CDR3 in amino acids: CASSLGRSTEAFF. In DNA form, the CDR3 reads TGTGCCAGCAGTTTGGGGAGGAGTACTGAAGCTTTCTTT.

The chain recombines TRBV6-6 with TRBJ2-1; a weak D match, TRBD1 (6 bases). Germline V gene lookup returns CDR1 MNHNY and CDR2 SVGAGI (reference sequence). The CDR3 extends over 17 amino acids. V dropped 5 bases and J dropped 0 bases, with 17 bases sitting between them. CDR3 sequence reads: CASSLQRQASSYNEQFF. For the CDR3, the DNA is TGTGCCAGCAGTCTCCAAAGACAGGCGAGCTCCTACAATGAGCAGTTCTTC.

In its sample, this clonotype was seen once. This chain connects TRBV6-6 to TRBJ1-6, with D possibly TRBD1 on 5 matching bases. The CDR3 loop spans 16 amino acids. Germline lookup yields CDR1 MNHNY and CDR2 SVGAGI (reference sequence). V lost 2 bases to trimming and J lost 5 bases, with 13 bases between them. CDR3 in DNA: TGTGCCAGCAGTTACCGCAGACAGAAAAATAATTCACCCCTCCACTTT. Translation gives CASSYRRQKNNSPLHF.

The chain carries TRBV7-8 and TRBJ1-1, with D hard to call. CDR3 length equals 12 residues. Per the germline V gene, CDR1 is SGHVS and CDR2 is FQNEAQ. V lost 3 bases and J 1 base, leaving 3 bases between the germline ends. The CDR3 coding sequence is TGTGCCAGCAGCTTGAAGAACACTGAAGCTTTCTTT. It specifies CASSLKNTEAFF. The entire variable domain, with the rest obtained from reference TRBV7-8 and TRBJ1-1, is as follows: GAGVSQSPRYKVAKRGQDVALRCDPISGHVSLFWYQQALGQGPEFLTYFQNEAQLDKSGLPSDRFFAERPEGSVSTLKIQRTQQEDSAVYLCASSLKNTEAFFGQGTRLTVV.

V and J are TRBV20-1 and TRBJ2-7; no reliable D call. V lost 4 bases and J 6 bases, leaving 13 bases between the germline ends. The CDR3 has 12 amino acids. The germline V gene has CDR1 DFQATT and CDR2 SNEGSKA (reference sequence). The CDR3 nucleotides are TGCAGTGCTAATCTAGGCCCCCGCGAGCAGTACTTC. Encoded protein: CSANLGPREQYF.

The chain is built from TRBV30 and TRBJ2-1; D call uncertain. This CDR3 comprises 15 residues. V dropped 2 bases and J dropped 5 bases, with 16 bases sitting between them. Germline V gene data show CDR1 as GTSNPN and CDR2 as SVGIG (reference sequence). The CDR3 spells CAWSLTTYKNNEQFF. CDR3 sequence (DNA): TGTGCCTGGAGTCTTACTACCTATAAAAACAATGAGCAGTTCTTC.